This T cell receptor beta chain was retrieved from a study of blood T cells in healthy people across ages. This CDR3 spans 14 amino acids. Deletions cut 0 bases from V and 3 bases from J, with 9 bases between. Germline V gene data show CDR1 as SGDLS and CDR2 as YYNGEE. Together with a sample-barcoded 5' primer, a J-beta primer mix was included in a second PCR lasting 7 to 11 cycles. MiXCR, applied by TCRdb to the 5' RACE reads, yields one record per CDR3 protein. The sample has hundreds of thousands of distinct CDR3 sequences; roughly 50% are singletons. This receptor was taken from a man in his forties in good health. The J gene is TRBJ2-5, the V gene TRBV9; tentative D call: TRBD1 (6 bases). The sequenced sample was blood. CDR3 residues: CASSVVPGEETQYF. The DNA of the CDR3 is TGTGCCAGCAGCGTAGTGCCAGGGGAAGAGACCCAGTACTTC.